This TCR beta chain derives from a study of OX40 agonist ivuxolimab in advanced cancers. Notes on the research overall: Ivuxolimab was an agonistic, fully human IgG2 monoclonal antibody directed against OX40 (CD134), a costimulatory receptor. Partial responses occurred in three dose-escalation patients: two with cutaneous melanoma and one with hepatocellular carcinoma. The paper covers the monotherapy dose-escalation part of the phase I ivuxolimab trial, which included N of about 50 patients. Intravenous ivuxolimab was administered to patients every 2 weeks at six dose levels: 0.01, 0.1, 0.3, 1.5, 3 and 10 mg/kg. The purpose of peripheral TCRbeta sequencing was to test whether ivuxolimab changed TCR sequence diversity and led to clonal T-cell expansion. Patients were allowed to have had prior anti-PD-1, anti-PD-L1 or anti-CTLA-4 therapy, and around two fifths of the dose-escalation patients had been treated with checkpoint inhibitors. Of the roughly 51 dose-escalation patients, hepatocellular carcinoma was present in approximately 20, melanoma in roughly 15, renal cell carcinoma in 9 and head and neck cancer in 9. The dose-escalation cohort was about 86% male with a mean age of around 62 years, ranging from roughly 23 to 80.

Overall results and qualifications from the work: The antigen specificity of the peripheral T cells that underwent clonal expansion was not determined. After ivuxolimab, more expanded clones were found on average in CD8+ T cells than in CD4+ T cells. Low levels of normalized T-cell clonal expansion were also shown by some nonresponding patients. In the 0.1-3.0 mg/kg groups, partial responders had among the lowest normalized peripheral clonal expansion, particularly in CD8+ T cells. At doses from 0.1 to 3.0 mg/kg, clonal expansion was seen in both CD4+ and CD8+ blood T cells between baseline and week 6.

About this clone: Its antigen target is currently unknown. The input lacks base qualities; no much larger clone sits a single base away.

The trial excluded patients who had a history of autoimmune disease or who were on systemic immunosuppression. Peripheral blood for TCR sequencing was collected from all dose cohorts at baseline, on cycle 4 day 1, and on cycle 7 day 1. Samples came from an open-label, multicenter, first-in-human phase I dose-escalation trial of ivuxolimab. Adults with locally advanced or metastatic melanoma, renal cell carcinoma, hepatocellular carcinoma or head and neck squamous cell carcinoma were enrolled in the trial. Before TCR sequencing, CD4+ T cells and CD8+ T cells from peripheral blood were sorted into separate populations. Counted from cysteine to phenylalanine, this CDR3 has 14 amino acids. Of the read, only the CDR3 DNA is kept; its 42 bases are in frame from base 1. Clipping removes 6 bases from V and 3 bases from J, with 6 as the unmatched junction base count. According to the germline V gene, CDR1 reads SGHAT and CDR2 reads FQNNGV.

For sequencing of the TCRbeta CDR3 region, genomic DNA was extracted from the sorted cells. TCRbeta CDR3 regions were sequenced using the immunoSEQ Assay. The table comes from immuneACCESS by way of TCRdb, which keeps in-frame sequences with V and J called. Part of the clones is missing from these tables; in studies checked, under half for an unresolved V gene and the rest for unknown reasons. The sample profile shows about 45,000 clones; 91% of them were found once. The top ten hold less than 30% of the sample. The receptor comes from an adult with an advanced solid tumor such as melanoma, head and neck, liver or kidney cancer. The chain uses TRBV11-2 and TRBJ1-1; 8 bases in between match TRBD1. The material sequenced was CD4+ or CD8+ T cells sorted from blood, taken in a trial of the OX40 agonist ivuxolimab. This receptor has the CDR3 CASRLQGADTEAFF. The sequenced DNA is TGTGCCAGCAGACTTCAGGGGGCGGACACTGAAGCTTTCTTT.